This T cell receptor (beta chain) was sequenced in a study of shared clonotypes between healthy human individuals. Sequenced by immunoSEQ multiplex PCR; TCRdb stores in-frame clones only, minus some. Among roughly 2,000,000 clones listed, about 95% were seen once. CD45RO-negative cells were positively selected for CCR7, leaving out terminally differentiated effector memory CD45RA+ cells. This receptor was obtained from a man younger than 30 in good health. The sample taken for sequencing was naive CD8+ T cells sorted from blood.

The CDR3 coding sequence is TGTGCCATATCCTTGGTTGGGGGAGACACAGATACGCAGTATTTT. Its translation is CAISLVGGDTDTQYF. The rearrangement uses TRBV7-2 and TRBJ2-3; tentatively, D is TRBD1 or TRBD2 (5 bases each). The V and J ends lost 10 bases and 2 bases respectively, with 19 bases between them. The CDR3 loop spans 15 amino acids. Germline assignment: CDR1 SGHTA and CDR2 FQGNSA.